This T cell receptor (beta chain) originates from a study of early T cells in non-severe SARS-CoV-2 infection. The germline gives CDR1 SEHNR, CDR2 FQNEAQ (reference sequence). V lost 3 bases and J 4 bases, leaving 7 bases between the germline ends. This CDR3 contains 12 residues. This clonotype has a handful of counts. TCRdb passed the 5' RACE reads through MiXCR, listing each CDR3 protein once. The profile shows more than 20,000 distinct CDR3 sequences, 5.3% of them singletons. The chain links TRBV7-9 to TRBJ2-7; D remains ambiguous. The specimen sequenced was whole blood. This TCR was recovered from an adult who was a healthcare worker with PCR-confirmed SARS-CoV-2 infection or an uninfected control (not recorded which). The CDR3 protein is CASSFATYEQYF. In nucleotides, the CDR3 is TGTGCCAGCAGCTTCGCGACTTACGAGCAGTACTTC.